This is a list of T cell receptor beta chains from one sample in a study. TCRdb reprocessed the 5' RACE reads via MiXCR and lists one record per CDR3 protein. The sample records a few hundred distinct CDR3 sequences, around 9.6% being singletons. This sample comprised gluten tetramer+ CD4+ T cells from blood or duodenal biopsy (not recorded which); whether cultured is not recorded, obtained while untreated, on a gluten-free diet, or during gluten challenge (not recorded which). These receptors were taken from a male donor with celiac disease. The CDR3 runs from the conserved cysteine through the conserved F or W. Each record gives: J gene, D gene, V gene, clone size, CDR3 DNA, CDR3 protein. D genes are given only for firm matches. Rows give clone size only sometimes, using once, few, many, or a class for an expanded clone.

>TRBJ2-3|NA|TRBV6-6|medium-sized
TGTGCCAGCATCCGGTCCGGGACCCTGGGCACAGATACGCAGTATTTT
CASIRSGTLGTDTQYF
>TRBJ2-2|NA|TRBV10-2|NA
TGCGCCAGCATGCGGAACACCGGGGAGCTGTTTTTT
CASMRNTGELFF
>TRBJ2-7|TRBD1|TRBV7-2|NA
TGTACCAGCAGCTTTCGACAGGGTGACGAGCAGTGCTTC
CTSSFRQGDEQCF
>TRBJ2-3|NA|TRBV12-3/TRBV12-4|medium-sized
TGTGCCAGCAGTTTAACAGCCCAAGATACGCAGTATTTT
CASSLTAQDTQYF
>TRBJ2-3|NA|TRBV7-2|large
TGTGCCAGCAGCGTTAGGACCACAGATACGCAGTATTTT
CASSVRTTDTQYF
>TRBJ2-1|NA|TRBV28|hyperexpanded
TGTGCCACCTCTAGCCTTCAACGGAATGAGCAGTTCTTC
CATSSLQRNEQFF
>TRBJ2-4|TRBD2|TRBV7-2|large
TGTGCCAGCAGCTTAAGGGCGGGGGGGCAAAACATTCAGTACTTC
CASSLRAGGQNIQYF
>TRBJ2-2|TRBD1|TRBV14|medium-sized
TGTGCCAGCAGCCAAGGCATGACAGGGTGGAACACCGGGGAGCTGTTTTTT
CASSQGMTGWNTGELFF
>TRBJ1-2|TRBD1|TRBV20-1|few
TGCAGTGCCAGGACAGGGTGGAACTATGGCTACACCTTC
CSARTGWNYGYTF
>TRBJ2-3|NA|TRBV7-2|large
TGTGCCAGCAGCTTATGGGGGGGCCTGGGCGGGACGGCAGATACGCAGTATTTT
CASSLWGGLGGTADTQYF
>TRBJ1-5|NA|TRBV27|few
TGTGCCAGCAAGAGGGGTGGGGCAGCTTATCAGCCCCAGCATTTT
CASKRGGAAYQPQHF
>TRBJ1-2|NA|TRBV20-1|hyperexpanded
TGCAGTGCTAGTATCCAGGCTAACTATGGCTACACCTTC
CSASIQANYGYTF
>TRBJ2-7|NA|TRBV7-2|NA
TGTGCCAGCAGCTTAAGGGTCTTCGGGGACCACGAGCAGTACTTC
CASSLRVFGDHEQYF
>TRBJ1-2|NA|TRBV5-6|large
TGTGCCAGCAGCTTGAGGACATCTTATGGCTACACCTTC
CASSLRTSYGYTF
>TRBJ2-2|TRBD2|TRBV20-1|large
TGCAGTGCCTCACCGGGACTAGCGGGTTGGACCGGGGAGCTGTTTTTT
CSASPGLAGWTGELFF
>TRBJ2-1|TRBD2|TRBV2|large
TGTGCCAGCAGTGAATCGCCTAGCGGGGAGCAGTTCTTC
CASSESPSGEQFF
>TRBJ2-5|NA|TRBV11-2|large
TGTGCCAGCAGTATGACAGCCCAAGAGACCCAGTACTTC
CASSMTAQETQYF
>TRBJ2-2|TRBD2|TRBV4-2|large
TGTGCCAGCAGCCAAACCTTAGCGGGAGGTTCCACCGGGGAGCTGTTTTTT
CASSQTLAGGSTGELFF
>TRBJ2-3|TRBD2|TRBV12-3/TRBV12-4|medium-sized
TGTGCCAGCAGGTTAGCGGGAGTGGAGGCAGATACGCAGTATTTT
CASRLAGVEADTQYF
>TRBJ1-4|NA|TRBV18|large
TGTGCCAGCTCACCGGGCCCAGGACAAGAAAAACTGTTTTTT
CASSPGPGQEKLFF
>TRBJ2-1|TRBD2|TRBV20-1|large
TGCAGTGCTTCTGGGACTAGCGAATTCAATGAGCAGTTCTTC
CSASGTSEFNEQFF
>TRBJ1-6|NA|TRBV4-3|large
TGCGCCAGCAGCCAAATTACAGGATCCGATTCACCCCTCCACTTT
CASSQITGSDSPLHF
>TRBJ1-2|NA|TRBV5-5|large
TGTGCCAGCAGCTTGGGCCAGGGGACTGGCTACACCTTC
CASSLGQGTGYTF
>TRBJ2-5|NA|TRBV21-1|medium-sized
TGTGCCAGCAGCAATTCCTTGGACAGGGAGCATGCAGAGACCCAGTACTTC
CASSNSLDREHAETQYF
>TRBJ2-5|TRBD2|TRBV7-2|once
TGTGCCAGCAGTCCTTGGGGGGCTAGCGGGGGAGCAGAGACCCAGTACTTC
CASSPWGASGGAETQYF
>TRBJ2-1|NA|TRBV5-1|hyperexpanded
TGCGCCAGCAGCCTCGGCGGGGCTGGTCAGGATGAGCAGTTCTTC
CASSLGGAGQDEQFF
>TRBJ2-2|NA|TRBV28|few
TGTGCCAGCAGTTCCCTCCTCTCCCCTAGGGGGATTACCGGGGAGCTGTTTTTT
CASSSLLSPRGITGELFF
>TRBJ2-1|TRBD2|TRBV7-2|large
TGTGCCAGCAGTTTTGGGGGGGGGACCGATGAGCAGTTCTTC
CASSFGGGTDEQFF
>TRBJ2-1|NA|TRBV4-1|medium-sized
TGCGCCAGCAGCCAAGGGGGGACCGAGTACAATGAGCAGTTCTTC
CASSQGGTEYNEQFF
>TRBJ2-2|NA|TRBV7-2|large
TGTGCCAGCAGCTTATATCTCACCGGGGAGCTGTTTTTT
CASSLYLTGELFF
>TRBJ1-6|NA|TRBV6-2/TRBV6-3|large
TGTGCCAGCAGTTACCAGCAGGAGTCACCCCTCCACTTT
CASSYQQESPLHF
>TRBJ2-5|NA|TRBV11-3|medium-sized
TGTGCCAGCAGCCAGGGGGGAGCCTGGGCCCAAGAGACCCAGTACTTC
CASSQGGAWAQETQYF
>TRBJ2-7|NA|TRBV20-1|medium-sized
TGCAGTGCTAGTCAGGCCCTCAGCTCCTACGAGCAGTACTTC
CSASQALSSYEQYF
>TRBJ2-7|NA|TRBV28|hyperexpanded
TGTGCCAGCAGTCCTCTCCAACGCTACGAGCAGTACTTC
CASSPLQRYEQYF
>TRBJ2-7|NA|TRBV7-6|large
TGTGCCAGCAGCTTAGATCCGGCCTCCTACGAGCAGTACTTC
CASSLDPASYEQYF
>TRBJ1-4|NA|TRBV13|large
TGTGCCAGCAGCCTGGACGGAGCCCCTAATGAAAAACTGTTTTTT
CASSLDGAPNEKLFF
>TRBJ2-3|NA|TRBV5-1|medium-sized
TGCGCCAGCAGCTTGGAGGTCCTAAGGGGAGATACGCAGTATTTT
CASSLEVLRGDTQYF
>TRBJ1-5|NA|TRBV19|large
TGTGCCAGTAGTATATACCCAGGGTTAGGGCTAAATCAGCCCCAGCATTTT
CASSIYPGLGLNQPQHF
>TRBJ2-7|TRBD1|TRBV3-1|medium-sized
TGTGCCAGCAGCCCGAAGGGGACAGTAAAATACGAGCAGTACTTC
CASSPKGTVKYEQYF
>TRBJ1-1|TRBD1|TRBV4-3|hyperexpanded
TGCGCCAGCAGCCGCGGACAGGGGGCCACTGAAGCTTTCTTT
CASSRGQGATEAFF
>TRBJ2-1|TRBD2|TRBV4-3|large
TGCGCCAGCAGTTATTACCTTGGGCTAGCGGGATCAAATGAGCAGTTCTTC
CASSYYLGLAGSNEQFF
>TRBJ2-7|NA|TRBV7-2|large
TGTGCCAGCAGCTTCAGTACATTTTCCTACGAGCAGTACTTC
CASSFSTFSYEQYF
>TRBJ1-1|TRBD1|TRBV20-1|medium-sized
TGCAGTGCAAGGATATCCGACAGGGGAAACACTGAAGCTTTCTTT
CSARISDRGNTEAFF
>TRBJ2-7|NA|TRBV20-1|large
TGCAGTGCCCAAACAGGGAACGAGCAGTACTTC
CSAQTGNEQYF
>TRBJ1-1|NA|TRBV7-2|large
TGTGCCAGCAGCTTAGCGATAGGGAGCACTGAAGCTTTCTTT
CASSLAIGSTEAFF
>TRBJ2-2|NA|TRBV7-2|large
TGTGCCAGCAGCCCCGCCAGGGGAGTCCTCGGGGAGCTGTTTTTT
CASSPARGVLGELFF
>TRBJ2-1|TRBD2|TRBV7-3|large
TGTGCCAGCAGCGCAGCGGGAGTAGGCAATGAGCAGTTCTTC
CASSAAGVGNEQFF
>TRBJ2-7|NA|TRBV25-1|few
TGTGCCAGCAGTGAATATCAAGCCCACGAGCAGTACTTC
CASSEYQAHEQYF
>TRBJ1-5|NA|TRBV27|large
TGTGCCAGCAGCTGGGCCTTCGATCAGCCCCAGCATTTT
CASSWAFDQPQHF
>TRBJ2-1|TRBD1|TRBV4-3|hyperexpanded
TGCGCCAGCAGCCAAGGGACAGGGGGCAATGAGCAGTTCTTC
CASSQGTGGNEQFF
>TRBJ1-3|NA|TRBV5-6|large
TGTGCCAGCAGCTTGAAGGTTGAGTACTCTGGAAACACCATATATTTT
CASSLKVEYSGNTIYF
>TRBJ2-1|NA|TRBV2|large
TGTGCCAGCAGCCCCGGGGGTGGTGAGCAGTTCTTC
CASSPGGGEQFF
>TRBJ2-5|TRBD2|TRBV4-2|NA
TGTGCCAGCAGCCAATGGGGGGTTGCTAGCGGAGAAGAGACCCAGTACTTC
CASSQWGVASGEETQYF
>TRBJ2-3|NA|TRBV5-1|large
TGCGCCAGCAGCTTGGCTGGTGGGGGCCAAGATACGCAGTATTTT
CASSLAGGGQDTQYF
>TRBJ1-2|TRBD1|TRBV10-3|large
TGTGCCATCAACCCGACAGGGGGTAACTATGGCTACACCTTC
CAINPTGGNYGYTF
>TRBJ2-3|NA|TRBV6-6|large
TGTGCCAGCAGTTGGGTGGGGGCGGTCGCAGATACGCAGTATTTT
CASSWVGAVADTQYF
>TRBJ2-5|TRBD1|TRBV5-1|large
TGCGCCAGCAGCTTGTGGGGACAGGGGGAAGAGACCCAGTACTTC
CASSLWGQGEETQYF
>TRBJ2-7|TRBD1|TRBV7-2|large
TGTGCCAGCAGCTTATGGAGGACAGGGGACTACGAGCAGTACTTC
CASSLWRTGDYEQYF
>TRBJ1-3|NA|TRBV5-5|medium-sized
TGTGCCAGCAGCTTGGCTGGTGCTGGAAACACCATATATTTT
CASSLAGAGNTIYF